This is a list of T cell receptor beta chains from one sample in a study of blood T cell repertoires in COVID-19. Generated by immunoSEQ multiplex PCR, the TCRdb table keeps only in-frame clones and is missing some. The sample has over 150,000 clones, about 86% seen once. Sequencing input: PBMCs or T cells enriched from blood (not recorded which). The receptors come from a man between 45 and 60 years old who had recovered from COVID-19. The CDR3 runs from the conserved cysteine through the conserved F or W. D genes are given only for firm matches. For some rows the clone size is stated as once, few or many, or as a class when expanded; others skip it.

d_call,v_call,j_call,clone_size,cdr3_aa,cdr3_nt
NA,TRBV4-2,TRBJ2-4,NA,CASSQDWAGSIQYF,TGTGCCAGCAGCCAAGATTGGGCCGGAAGCATTCAGTACTTC
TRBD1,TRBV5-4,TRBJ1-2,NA,CASSFTGGGGYTF,TGTGCCAGCAGTTTTACAGGGGGCGGTGGCTACACCTTC
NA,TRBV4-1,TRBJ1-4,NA,CASSQDARGRAGEKLFF,TGCGCCAGCAGCCAAGATGCCCGGGGGAGGGCCGGTGAAAAACTGTTTTTT
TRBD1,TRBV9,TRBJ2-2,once,CASSVAPGQGANTGELFF,TGTGCCAGCAGCGTCGCTCCGGGACAGGGGGCGAACACCGGGGAGCTGTTTTTT
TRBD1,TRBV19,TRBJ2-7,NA,CASRERTGGLYEQYF,TGTGCCAGTAGGGAACGGACAGGGGGCCTCTACGAGCAGTACTTC
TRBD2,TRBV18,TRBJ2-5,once,CASSRTSGAKETQYF,TGTGCCAGCTCACGGACTAGCGGGGCTAAAGAGACCCAGTACTTC
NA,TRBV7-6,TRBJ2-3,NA,CASSLGLTHMHTQYF,TGTGCCAGCAGCTTAGGGCTCACGCACATGCATACGCAGTATTTT
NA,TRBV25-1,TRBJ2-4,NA,CASSGTVNIQYF,TGTGCCAGCAGCGGGACTGTAAACATTCAGTACTTC
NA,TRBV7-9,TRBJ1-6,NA,CASSLEGGSDSPLHF,TGTGCCAGCAGCTTAGAAGGGGGTAGTGATTCACCCCTCCACTTT
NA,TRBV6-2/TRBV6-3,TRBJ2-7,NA,CASSKDRFEEQYF,TGTGCCAGCAGTAAGGACAGATTTGAGGAGCAGTACTTC
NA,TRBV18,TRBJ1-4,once,CASSLGRGEKLFF,TGTGCCAGCTCACTAGGACGGGGAGAGAAACTGTTTTTT
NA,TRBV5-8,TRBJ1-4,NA,CASSLAGAVGEKLFF,TGTGCCAGCAGCCTGGCAGGGGCAGTGGGGGAAAAACTGTTTTTT
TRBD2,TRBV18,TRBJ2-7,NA,CASSRTSGGAFEQYF,TGTGCCAGCTCGCGGACTAGCGGGGGGGCCTTCGAGCAGTACTTC
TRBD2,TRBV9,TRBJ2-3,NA,CASSRKRGAYTDTQYF,TGTGCCAGCAGCCGGAAGCGGGGGGCCTACACAGATACGCAGTATTTT
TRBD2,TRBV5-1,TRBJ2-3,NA,CASSTGTSGLRTDTQYF,TGCGCCAGCAGCACCGGGACTAGCGGGTTACGCACAGATACGCAGTATTTT
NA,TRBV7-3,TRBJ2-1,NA,CASSLRAGEQFF,TGTGCCAGCAGCTTAAGGGCCGGTGAGCAGTTCTTC
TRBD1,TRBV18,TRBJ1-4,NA,CASSPENRGEKLFF,TGTGCCAGCTCACCGGAAAACAGGGGTGAAAAACTGTTTTTT
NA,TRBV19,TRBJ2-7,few,CASRPGGHPSYEQYF,TGTGCCAGTAGACCTGGGGGACACCCCTCCTACGAGCAGTACTTC
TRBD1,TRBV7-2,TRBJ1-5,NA,CASSLVLGGWEPQHF,TGTGCCAGCAGCTTAGTTTTAGGGGGCTGGGAGCCCCAGCATTTT
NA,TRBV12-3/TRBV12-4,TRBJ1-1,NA,CASRFRGAEAFF,TGTGCCAGCAGGTTCCGGGGGGCTGAAGCTTTCTTT
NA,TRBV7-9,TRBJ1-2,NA,CASSQGRGRGYGYTF,TGTGCCAGCAGCCAAGGGCGGGGCCGCGGCTATGGCTACACCTTC
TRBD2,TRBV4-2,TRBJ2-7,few,CASSQEASGVYSLRQYF,TGTGCCAGCAGCCAAGAAGCTAGCGGGGTGTATAGTTTAAGGCAGTACTTC
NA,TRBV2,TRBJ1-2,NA,CASSERRPGYTF,TGTGCCAGCAGTGAACGTCGTCCGGGCTACACCTTC
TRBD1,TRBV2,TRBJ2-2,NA,CASVWDRSTGELFF,TGTGCCAGCGTTTGGGACAGGAGCACCGGGGAGCTGTTTTTT
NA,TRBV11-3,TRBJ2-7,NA,CASSLVGGEQYF,TGTGCCAGCAGCTTAGTCGGGGGCGAGCAGTACTTC
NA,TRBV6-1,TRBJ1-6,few,CASSEVQGNSPLHF,TGTGCCAGCAGTGAGGTCCAGGGAAATTCACCCCTCCACTTT